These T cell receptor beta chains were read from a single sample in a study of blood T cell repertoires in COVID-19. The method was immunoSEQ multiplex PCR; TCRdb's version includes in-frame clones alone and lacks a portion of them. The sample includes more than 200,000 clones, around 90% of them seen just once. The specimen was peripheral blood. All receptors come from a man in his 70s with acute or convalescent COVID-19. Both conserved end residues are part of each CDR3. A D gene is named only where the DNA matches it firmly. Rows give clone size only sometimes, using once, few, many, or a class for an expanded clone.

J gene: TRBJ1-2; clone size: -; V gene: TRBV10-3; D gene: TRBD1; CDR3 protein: CATRDLTWGQGMYGYTF; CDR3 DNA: TGTGCCACCCGGGATCTCACATGGGGACAGGGGATGTATGGCTACACCTTC
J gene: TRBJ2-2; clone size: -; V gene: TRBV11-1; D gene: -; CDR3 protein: CASSFERANTGELFF; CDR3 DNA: TGTGCCAGCAGCTTCGAGCGGGCGAACACCGGGGAGCTGTTTTTT
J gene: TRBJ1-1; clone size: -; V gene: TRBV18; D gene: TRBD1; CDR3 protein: CASSQTGGTEAFF; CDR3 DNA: TGTGCCAGCTCACAGACAGGGGGGACTGAAGCTTTCTTT
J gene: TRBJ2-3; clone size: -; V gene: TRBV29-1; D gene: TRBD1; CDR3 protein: CSVERTGRTDTQYF; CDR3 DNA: TGCAGCGTTGAGAGGACAGGGCGAACAGATACGCAGTATTTT
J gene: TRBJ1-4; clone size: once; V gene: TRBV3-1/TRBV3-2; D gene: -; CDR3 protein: CASSVGGQPNNEKLFF; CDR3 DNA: TGTGCCAGCAGCGTTGGGGGCCAACCTAATAATGAAAAACTGTTTTTT
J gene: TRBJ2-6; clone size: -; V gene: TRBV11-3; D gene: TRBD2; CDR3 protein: CASSSSGSNVLTF; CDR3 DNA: TGTGCCAGCAGCTCAAGCGGGAGCAACGTCCTGACTTTC
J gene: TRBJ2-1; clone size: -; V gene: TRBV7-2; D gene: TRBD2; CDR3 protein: CASSFWTSGTNNEQFF; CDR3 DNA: TGTGCCAGCAGCTTCTGGACTAGCGGGACGAACAATGAGCAGTTCTTC
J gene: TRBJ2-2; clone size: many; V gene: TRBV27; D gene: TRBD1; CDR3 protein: CASSLWDRVNTGELFF; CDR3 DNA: TGTGCCAGCAGTTTATGGGACAGGGTGAACACCGGGGAGCTGTTTTTT
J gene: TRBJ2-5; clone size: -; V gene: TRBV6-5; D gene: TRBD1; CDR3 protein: CASIGTGWTQYF; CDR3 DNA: TGTGCCAGCATTGGGACAGGGTGGACCCAGTACTTC
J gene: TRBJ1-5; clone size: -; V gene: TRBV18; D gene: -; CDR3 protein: CASSPSVNSNQPQHF; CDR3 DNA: TGTGCCAGCTCACCGTCAGTCAATAGCAATCAGCCCCAGCATTTT
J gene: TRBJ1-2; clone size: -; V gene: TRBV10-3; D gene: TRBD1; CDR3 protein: CATTTGQGRGYTF; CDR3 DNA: TGTGCCACCACAACCGGACAGGGTAGAGGCTACACCTTC
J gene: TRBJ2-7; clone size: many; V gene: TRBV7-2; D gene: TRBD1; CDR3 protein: CASSFGPGGTNPSYEQYF; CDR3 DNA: TGTGCCAGCAGCTTTGGACCAGGGGGCACAAACCCTTCCTACGAGCAGTACTTC
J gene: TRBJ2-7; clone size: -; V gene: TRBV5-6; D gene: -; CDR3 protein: CASTSMEGPYTEQYF; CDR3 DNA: TGTGCCAGCACCTCGATGGAGGGCCCCTATACCGAGCAGTACTTC
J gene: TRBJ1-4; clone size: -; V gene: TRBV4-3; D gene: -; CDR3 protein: CASSQAATNEKLFF; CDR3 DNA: TGCGCCAGCAGCCAAGCCGCAACTAATGAAAAACTGTTTTTT
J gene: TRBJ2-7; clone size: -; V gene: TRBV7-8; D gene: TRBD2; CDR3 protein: CASSGFPGLEAYEQYF; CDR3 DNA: TGTGCCAGCAGCGGATTTCCGGGACTAGAGGCCTACGAGCAGTACTTC
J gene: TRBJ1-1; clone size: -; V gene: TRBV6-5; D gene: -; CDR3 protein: CASSYSVAGDLTEAFF; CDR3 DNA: TGTGCCAGCAGTTACTCTGTGGCAGGGGATTTGACTGAAGCTTTCTTT
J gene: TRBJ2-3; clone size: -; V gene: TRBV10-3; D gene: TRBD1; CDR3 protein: CAINLTGPKDTQYF; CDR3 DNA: TGTGCCATCAACTTGACAGGGCCGAAAGATACGCAGTATTTT
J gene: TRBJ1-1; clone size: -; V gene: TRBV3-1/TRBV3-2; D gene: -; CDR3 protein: CASSHRTKTSTEAFF; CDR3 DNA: TGTGCCAGCAGCCACAGGACAAAGACAAGCACTGAAGCTTTCTTT
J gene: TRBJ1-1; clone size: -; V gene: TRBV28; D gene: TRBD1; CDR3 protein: CASSSTGVVNTEAFF; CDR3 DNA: TGTGCCAGCAGTTCGACAGGGGTGGTGAACACTGAAGCTTTCTTT
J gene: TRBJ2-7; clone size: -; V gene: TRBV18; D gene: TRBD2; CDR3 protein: CASSPSGTSGRGGEQYF; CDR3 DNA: TGTGCCAGCTCACCCTCCGGGACTAGCGGGAGAGGGGGCGAGCAGTACTTC
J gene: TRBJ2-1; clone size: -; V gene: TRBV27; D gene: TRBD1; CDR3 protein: CASRDNRGDEQFF; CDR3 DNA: TGTGCCAGCAGAGACAACAGGGGCGATGAGCAGTTCTTC
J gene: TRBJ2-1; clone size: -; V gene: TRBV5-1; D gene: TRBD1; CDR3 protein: CASSLAKTGQGTNEQFF; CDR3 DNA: TGCGCCAGCAGCTTGGCCAAAACGGGACAGGGTACCAATGAGCAGTTCTTC
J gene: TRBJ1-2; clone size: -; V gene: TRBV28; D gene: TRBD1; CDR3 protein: CASSLGQGAYYGYTF; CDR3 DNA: TGTGCCAGCAGTTTAGGACAGGGGGCTTACTATGGCTACACCTTC
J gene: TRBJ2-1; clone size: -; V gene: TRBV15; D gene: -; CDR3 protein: CATSRDSADNEQFF; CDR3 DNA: TGTGCCACCAGCAGAGATTCGGCGGACAATGAGCAGTTCTTC
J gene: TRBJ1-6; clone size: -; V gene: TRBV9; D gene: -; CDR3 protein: CASSDPQGRDSPLHF; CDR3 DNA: TGTGCCAGCAGCGACCCCCAGGGAAGAGATTCACCCCTCCACTTT
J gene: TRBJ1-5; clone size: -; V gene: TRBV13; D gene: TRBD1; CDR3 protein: CASSLAGTVYSNQPQHF; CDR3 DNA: TGTGCCAGCAGCTTAGCCGGGACAGTGTATAGCAATCAGCCCCAGCATTTT
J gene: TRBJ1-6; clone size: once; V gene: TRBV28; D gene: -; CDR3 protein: CASSTPRRSYNSPLHF; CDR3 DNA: TGTGCCAGTTCTACCCCGAGGCGCAGCTATAATTCACCCCTCCACTTT
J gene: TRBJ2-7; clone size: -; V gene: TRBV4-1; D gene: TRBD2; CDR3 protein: CASSPQTSGSSYEQYF; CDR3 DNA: TGCGCCAGCAGCCCCCAGACTAGCGGGAGCTCCTACGAGCAGTACTTC
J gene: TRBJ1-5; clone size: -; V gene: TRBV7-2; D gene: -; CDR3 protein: CASSLQGIGNQPQHF; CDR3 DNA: TGTGCCAGCAGCTTACAGGGGATAGGGAATCAGCCCCAGCATTTT
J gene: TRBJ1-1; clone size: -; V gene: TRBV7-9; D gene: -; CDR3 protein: CAFGRGSNANTEAFF; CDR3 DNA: TGTGCCTTCGGTAGGGGAAGTAACGCGAACACTGAAGCTTTCTTT
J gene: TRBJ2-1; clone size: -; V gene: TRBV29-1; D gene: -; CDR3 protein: CSVEDGAPNEQFF; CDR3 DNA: TGCAGCGTTGAAGACGGAGCCCCCAATGAGCAGTTCTTC
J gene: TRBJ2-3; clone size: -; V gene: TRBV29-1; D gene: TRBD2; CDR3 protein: CSVEGTSGSTDTQYF; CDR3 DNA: TGCAGCGTTGAAGGGACTAGCGGGAGCACAGATACGCAGTATTTT
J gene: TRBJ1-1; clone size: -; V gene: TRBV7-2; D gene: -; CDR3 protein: CASSLALEAFF; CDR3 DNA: TGTGCCAGCAGCTTGGCCCTTGAAGCTTTCTTT
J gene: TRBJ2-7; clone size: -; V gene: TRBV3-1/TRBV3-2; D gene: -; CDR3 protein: CASSQDWGSSYEQYF; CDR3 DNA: TGTGCCAGCAGCCAAGATTGGGGCAGCTCCTACGAGCAGTACTTC
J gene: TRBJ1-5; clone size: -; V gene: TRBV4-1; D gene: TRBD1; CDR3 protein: CASSQTGTGNQPQHF; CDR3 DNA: TGCGCCAGCAGCCAGACTGGGACAGGGAATCAGCCCCAGCATTTT
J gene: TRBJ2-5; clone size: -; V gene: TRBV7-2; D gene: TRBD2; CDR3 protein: CASSPTSGSETQYF; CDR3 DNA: TGTGCCAGCAGCCCGACTAGCGGATCAGAGACCCAGTACTTC
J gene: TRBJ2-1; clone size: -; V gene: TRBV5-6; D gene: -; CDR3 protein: CASSLGQLNYNEQFF; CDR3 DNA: TGTGCCAGCAGCTTAGGACAGTTAAACTACAATGAGCAGTTCTTC
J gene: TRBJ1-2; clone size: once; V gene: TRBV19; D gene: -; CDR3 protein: CASSAHGQNYGYTF; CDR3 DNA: TGTGCCAGTAGTGCCCACGGACAGAACTATGGCTACACCTTC
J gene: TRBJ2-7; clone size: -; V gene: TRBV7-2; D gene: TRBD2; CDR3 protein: CASSLPTSGRYEQYF; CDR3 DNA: TGTGCCAGCAGCTTACCGACTAGCGGGAGGTACGAGCAGTACTTC
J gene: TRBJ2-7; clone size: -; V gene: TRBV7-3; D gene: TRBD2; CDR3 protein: CASSPHGGGVGSEQYF; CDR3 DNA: TGTGCCAGCAGCCCCCACGGGGGAGGGGTAGGAAGCGAGCAGTACTTC
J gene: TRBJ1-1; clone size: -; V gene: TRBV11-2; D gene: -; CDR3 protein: CASSADLNTEAFF; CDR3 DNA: TGTGCCAGCAGCGCGGACTTGAACACTGAAGCTTTCTTT
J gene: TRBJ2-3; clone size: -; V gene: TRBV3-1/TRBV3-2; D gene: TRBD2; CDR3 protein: CASSLSGSVGDTQYF; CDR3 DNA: TGTGCCAGCAGCCTTAGCGGGAGTGTTGGTGATACGCAGTATTTT
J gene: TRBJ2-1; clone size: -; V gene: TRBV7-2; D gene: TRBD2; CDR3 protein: CASSSPGGPGNEQFF; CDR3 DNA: TGTGCCAGCAGCTCGCCGGGAGGGCCGGGCAATGAGCAGTTCTTC
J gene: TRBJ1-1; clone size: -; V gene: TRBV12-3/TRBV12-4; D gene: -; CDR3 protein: CASSPTGHTEAFF; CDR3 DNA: TGTGCCAGCAGTCCTACAGGTCACACTGAAGCTTTCTTT
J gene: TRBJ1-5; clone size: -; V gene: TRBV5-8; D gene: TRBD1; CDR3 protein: CASSSHRGAQPQHF; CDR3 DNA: TGTGCCAGCAGCTCCCACAGGGGTGCGCAGCCCCAGCATTTT
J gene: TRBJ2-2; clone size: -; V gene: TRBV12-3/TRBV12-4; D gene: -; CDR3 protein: CASSLPGVGELFF; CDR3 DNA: TGTGCCAGCAGTCTGCCGGGAGTCGGGGAGCTGTTTTTT
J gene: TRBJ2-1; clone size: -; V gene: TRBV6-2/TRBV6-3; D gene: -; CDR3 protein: CASSYSLADLYNEQFF; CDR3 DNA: TGTGCCAGCAGTTACTCTTTAGCGGACCTTTACAATGAGCAGTTCTTC